This T cell receptor beta chain derives from a study of cytomegalovirus exposure and HLA in healthy donors (dated by TCRdb to the late 2010s). Some background on the complete study: An earlier analysis of some 500 of the donors reported 250 to 350 Gb of sequence data and some 120 million unique TCR beta sequences from roughly 200 million T cells. An early release that covered fewer than 750 HLA-typed donors contained about 300 gigabases of sequencing data and approximately 85 million unique TCR sequences. Of the approximately 400 genotyped donors, roughly 85% fell in the genetic ancestry cluster associated with self-reported Caucasian donors. The aim of the study was to test whether cataloging public T cell receptors could identify signatures of past pathogen exposure. Using immunosequencing, the study profiled T cell repertoires from 640 or so subjects and related those repertoires to cytomegalovirus serostatus. In addition to the first cohort of around 670 subjects, a separate validation cohort of 120 different subjects was used. High-throughput TCR immunosequencing, statistical association of individual TCRs with disease status, and machine learning were combined to predict cytomegalovirus infection status. To study patterns of TCR occurrence, a later analysis re-analyzed previously published TCR beta repertoires from 500 to 850 donors and added high-resolution HLA genotyping. Rather than drawing on any new phenotypic data, the later analysis identified candidate immune exposures from TCR beta sequences and the way those sequences occurred across donors. An earlier analysis of around 580 of the donors used high-throughput TCR beta sequencing to judge whether each TCR beta V gene segment behaved as functional or pseudogenic. Donor age, sex, ethnicity and CMV serostatus were compiled alongside the repertoire data. Genome-wide SNP genotypes for about three fifths of the 666 donors were used in a later genetic analysis, which treated that subset as a discovery cohort. Every discovery cohort repertoire had been produced on one sequencing platform. Both class I and class II loci were covered by HLA typing, at four-digit resolution. Typing coverage differed by locus: A, B, C, DRB1 and DQB1 were typed in about 629-630 donors, DQA1 in 522, DPA1 in 600 to 610, and DPB1 in roughly 470. Because of strong linkage in the cohort, roughly five DR-DQ haplotypes were treated as single units for association and clustering. Among 398 genotyped donors of the cohort, an average of around 240,000 unique TCR beta nucleotide sequences were sequenced per donor, 15% to 20% of them non-productive. The paper as a whole reports these results and caveats: Some IMGT-functional V segments, including TRBV6-2 and TRBV6-3, could not be distinguished by the 87-base-pair reads and were therefore excluded. When HLA alleles, especially DR and DQ, strongly co-occurred, attributing TCR associations to individual alleles was difficult. In a later genetic analysis, a missense DCLRE1C variant was associated with V-gene and J-gene trimming of TCR beta chains, and the association was replicated in an independent cohort. Linkage disequilibrium might explain the correlated functional status among segregating V segments, but an unknown experimental factor could not be ruled out. In a later analysis, the rate of TCR association differed among HLA loci, with DRB1 alleles having the most associated TCRs and HLA-C alleles having the fewest. In both the original and validation cohorts, the classifier was reported to diagnose cytomegalovirus status with high specificity and sensitivity. Most TCR sequences were observed very rarely across donors, whereas some public TCRs were present in many individuals. According to a later genetic analysis, donors in an Asian-associated ancestry cluster had fewer N-insertions in productive TCRs than the approximately 670-donor mean. In vitro tests confirmed that a few of the cytomegalovirus-associated TCR beta chains recognize cytomegalovirus antigens. A further reported finding was that TCR beta sequences accurately predicted the HLA-A and HLA-B alleles for most subjects in the first cohort. Fewer than 20 rarely observed V segments, including chromosome 9 orphons, were excluded from the earlier analysis of some 590 of the donors because counts were too low. A later analysis found that HLA-associated TCR beta chains were more clonally expanded and had lower generation probabilities than equally common non-associated chains. A group of highly shared sequence variants was considered likely to be a technical artifact of the sequencing pipeline. According to a later analysis, most CMV-associated TCR beta chains appeared to be HLA-restricted, and the HLA associations seemed to be driven largely by CMV exposure. For the cohort, immune exposure information was limited to CMV serostatus. Roughly uniform sequencing depth across donors was assumed in presence/absence analyses, although this assumption may not hold. Only TCR beta chains were sequenced in this cohort, and the absence of alpha or paired-chain data limited detectable features. HLA typing was unavailable for some donors at each locus, so association tests used only the typed subset. The authors suggested that the approach could potentially be extended to other disease states and immunological phenotypes. The study gave a list of under 200 TCR beta chains associated with cytomegalovirus. Broadly in line with IMGT annotations, most TCR beta V segments showed up in productive rearrangements about 87% or about 30% of the time in an earlier analysis of about 500 of the donors. In a later analysis, several top co-occurrence clusters were reported to appear linked to parvovirus B19, influenza, CMV and Epstein-Barr virus. Specific HLA alleles were associated with 15,000 to 20,000 TCR beta sequences at a false discovery rate of 0.05 in a later analysis.

The CDR3 has 18 amino acids, counting the end cysteine and phenylalanine. This entry keeps only the CDR3 DNA: 54 bases, framed from base 1. V loses 2 bases at its end and J loses 6 bases; junction bases beyond the gene matches: 17. Sequences SGHRS (CDR1) and YFSETQ (CDR2) are obtained from the germline V gene. The cohort comprised approximately 700 healthy bone marrow donors. At the time of sampling, all cohort members were nominally healthy, though unrecorded immune exposures were likely present. The donor tested CMV seronegative and was one of the 352 seronegative cohort members. A peripheral blood sample was collected from each donor, and TCR beta sequencing was performed on peripheral blood mononuclear cells. Genomic DNA extraction from the blood cell samples was performed with the Qiagen DNeasy Blood Extraction Kit. Comments on this clone: Its cognate antigen has yet to be identified. Within one base of it there is no much larger clone, and no base qualities were kept.

The library was made by the immunoSEQ multiplex PCR assay. For the multiplex PCR, a mixture combining 60 forward primers for TCR Vbeta segments and 13 reverse primers for TCR Jbeta segments was used. The CDR3 region of rearranged TCR beta genes was amplified from genomic DNA with a multiplex PCR assay. The Illumina HiSeq System was used to sequence the amplified TCR beta libraries as 87-base-pair reads. Concerning the study's data processing: A later analysis counted tens of millions of unique TCR beta chains across the 700 or so repertoires, and some 11 million of these chains were shared by at least two donors. Raw reads were error-corrected and collapsed into unique sequences by a nearest-neighbor algorithm in which closely related sequences were merged to remove PCR and sequencing errors. V, D and J gene segments were assigned by aligning CDR3 sequences to IMGT reference sequences. For a sequence to be retained, a match of at least six nucleotides to both a V gene segment and a J gene segment was required. A rearrangement counted as productive if the CDR3 had no stop codons and remained in frame with V and J, and every other rearrangement counted as non-productive. Following IMGT convention, CDR3 was defined as the stretch from the second conserved V-encoded cysteine to the conserved J-encoded phenylalanine. The earlier analysis of about 570 of the donors excluded any sequence lacking an unambiguous match to a single V gene segment. In an earlier analysis of 450 to 700 of the donors, V segments were called functional above 56.7% productive rearrangements and were called segregating when the between-donor standard deviation exceeded 5%. A statistical classification framework was built for diagnosing cytomegalovirus status from the catalog of TCR beta chain sequences. In a later analysis, TCR nucleotide sequences were compared against IMGT/GENE-DB human TR gene sequences so that V and J genes could be assigned. The TCRdist pipeline was used in a later analysis to assign CDR3 sequences and most-parsimonious VDJ recombination scenarios. A later analysis defined each TCR beta chain by its CDR3 amino acid sequence plus V-gene family, and excluded reads lacking a unique V-gene family. In a later analysis, 450 to 600 highly shared, low-generation-probability nucleotide sequences were removed to address suspected cross-contamination and a sequencing artifact. In a later analysis, a clonal expansion index for each public chain was calculated from normalized within-repertoire ranks of inferred template counts. Generation probabilities in a later analysis came from a VDJ recombination model fitted to out-of-frame rearrangements, and those results were checked against IGoR. A later analysis scored TCR-TCR, TCR-HLA and TCR-CMV co-occurrence with hypergeometric tests, applying a repertoire-size bias correction to TCR pairs. To estimate false discovery rates, a later analysis permuted the HLA or CMV assignments 20 times. In a later analysis, co-occurring TCRs were grouped using DBSCAN, with TCRdist sequence similarity added in when clustering inside HLA-allele-positive subsets. Co-occurrence clustering excluded repertoires with fewer than 30,000 or more than 120,000 public chains, plus five with anomalous nucleotide sharing. TCRdb retrieved this table from immuneACCESS and kept in-frame rearrangements only. Not all clones are present; in checked studies, unresolved V genes account for under half, and no reason is known for the remainder. The DNA was the basis for D and trimming; V, J and clone size are from that table. Counted in this sample were about 200,000 clones; about 85% of them appeared once. The ten largest clones capture roughly 1.5% of the sample.

This sequence was found in a woman aged 50 to 65 in good health and CMV-seronegative. Sequencing input: PBMCs. Recombination linked TRBV5-1 to TRBJ2-1; TRBD2 fits 7 bases in the junction. The base sequence is TGCGCCAGCAGCTTTCGTGAGGGCGGGAGAACGCCCGGCAATGAGCAGTTCTTC. This sequence encodes CASSFREGGRTPGNEQFF.